The rows below give T cell receptor beta chains drawn from one sample of a study of blood T cell repertoires in COVID-19. Profiling relied on immunoSEQ multiplex PCR, and the TCRdb table lists in-frame clones only, not all of them. The table lists roughly 220,000 clones, 70% to 90% of them singletons. The material sequenced was peripheral blood. These receptors originate from a man in his thirties or forties who had recovered from COVID-19. The CDR3 runs from the conserved cysteine through the conserved F or W. A D gene is named only where the DNA matches it firmly. Clone size is not always given. Where it is, it says once, few, many or a class for expanded clones.

CDR3nt: TGCGCCAGCAGCGCCAATAGGAACACTGAAGCTTTCTTT; CDR3aa: CASSANRNTEAFF; abundance: once; d_gene: .; v_gene: TRBV5-1; j_gene: TRBJ1-1
CDR3nt: TGTGCCTGGAGTGGACAGCCGATTATCGATTATTCACTACGCTACTATGGCTACACCTTC; CDR3aa: CAWSGQPIIDYSLRYYGYTF; abundance: .; d_gene: .; v_gene: TRBV30; j_gene: TRBJ1-2
CDR3nt: TGTGCCATCAGAGGACAGGGGGTTGTACACGAGCAGTACTTC; CDR3aa: CAIRGQGVVHEQYF; abundance: once; d_gene: TRBD1; v_gene: TRBV10-3; j_gene: TRBJ2-7
CDR3nt: TGTGCCAGCAGCCGCCCCACCGGGACAGAAGAGACCCAGTACTTC; CDR3aa: CASSRPTGTEETQYF; abundance: .; d_gene: TRBD1; v_gene: TRBV14; j_gene: TRBJ2-5
CDR3nt: TGTGCCAGCAGCGTATTGGACAATCAAGATTCACCCCTCCACTTT; CDR3aa: CASSVLDNQDSPLHF; abundance: .; d_gene: .; v_gene: TRBV9; j_gene: TRBJ1-6
CDR3nt: TGTGCCAGCAGTGAACTCCTCGGGGGGGGGAACTATGGCTACACCTTC; CDR3aa: CASSELLGGGNYGYTF; abundance: once; d_gene: .; v_gene: TRBV6-1; j_gene: TRBJ1-2
CDR3nt: TGCGCCAGCAGCCAAGAGTGGCTAGCGGTCCCGGGCCAGGGTGGGGAGTTCTTC; CDR3aa: CASSQEWLAVPGQGGEFF; abundance: .; d_gene: TRBD2; v_gene: TRBV4-3; j_gene: TRBJ2-1
CDR3nt: TGTGCCACCAGTGACAACAGAAACTTCCAAGAGACCCAGTACTTC; CDR3aa: CATSDNRNFQETQYF; abundance: .; d_gene: .; v_gene: TRBV24-1; j_gene: TRBJ2-5
CDR3nt: TGTGCCAGCAGTGAATCCGGGTATGGCTACACCTTC; CDR3aa: CASSESGYGYTF; abundance: .; d_gene: .; v_gene: TRBV25-1; j_gene: TRBJ1-2
CDR3nt: TGTGCCAGCAGCCTGAATCCAGGGTATGACACTGAAGCTTTCTTT; CDR3aa: CASSLNPGYDTEAFF; abundance: .; d_gene: .; v_gene: TRBV5-4; j_gene: TRBJ1-1
CDR3nt: TGTGCCAGTAGATACAGGGATCATTATGGCTACACCTTC; CDR3aa: CASRYRDHYGYTF; abundance: .; d_gene: .; v_gene: TRBV19; j_gene: TRBJ1-2